This TCR beta chain emerged from a study of blood T cell repertoires in COVID-19. At the level of the study: Spain, Italy and the United States supplied samples that represented acute and convalescent COVID-19. The analysed material was cDNA or gDNA that came from T cells, B-cell-depleted T cells, or PBMCs.

Per the authors' pipeline: How many nucleated cells were present was estimated from reference gene primer amplification. Measured with immunoSEQ multiplex PCR; TCRdb has only the in-frame clones, and not every one. For V, J and clone size, that table is used; D and trimming come from the DNA. The sample has approximately 240,000 clones, roughly 88% seen once. This CDR3 has 16 residues. Germline V gene sequence: CDR1 SGHAT, CDR2 FQNNGV. V shed 5 bases and J 2 bases; nucleotides not matched to a gene: 9. The chain carries TRBV11-2 and TRBJ2-5; 9 bases align to TRBD2. This clonotype was obtained from a woman aged 35 to 49 who had recovered from COVID-19. Sequencing was performed on peripheral blood. CDR3 sequence reads: CASSLSGSRRQETQYF. The CDR3 DNA reads TGTGCCAGCAGCCTTAGCGGGAGTAGGAGGCAAGAGACCCAGTACTTC.